The 22 T cell receptor beta chains given below trace back to one sample, sequenced in a study of graft-versus-host responses after intestinal transplantation. Sequencing used immunoSEQ multiplex PCR; TCRdb keeps in-frame clones, though not all of them. The sample includes about 21,000 clones, roughly 43% seen only once; the top ten take under 2%. The culture paired about 200,000 irradiated violet-dye-labeled stimulators with about 200,000 CFSE-labeled responders. The sequencing here drew on alloreactive CD8+ T cells from a mixed lymphocyte reaction culture, taken before intestinal transplant. The subset here: CFSE-low proliferating T cells sorted from approximately six-day pre-transplant mixed lymphocyte reaction (GvH or HvG direction). The receptors come from a human patient who received an intestinal transplant.

A few counts support this clone. This chain joins TRBV5-4 and TRBJ2-7, with D maybe TRBD1 (5 bases). Trimming left V 0 bases short and J 5 bases short, with 18 bases between. This CDR3 comprises 16 residues. Germline V gives CDR1 SGHNT, CDR2 YYREEE (reference sequence). For the CDR3, the DNA is TGTGCCAGCAGCTTGGTTCCAGGGCGTAGCCCGAACGAGCAGTACTTC. This gives the protein CASSLVPGRSPNEQYF.

This chain joins TRBV11-1 and TRBJ2-2, with unresolved D. Germline CDR1 reads SGHAT; CDR2 reads FQDESV (reference sequence). The length of the CDR3 is 15 residues. V was clipped by 1 base and J by 5 bases, with 11 bases between them. The CDR3 DNA sequence: TGTGCCAGCAGCTTAGTCTTTGGCCCTACCGGGGAGCTGTTTTTT. It encodes CASSLVFGPTGELFF.

This clone was found once. The chain uses TRBV30 and TRBJ2-3, with 10 positions matching TRBD2. The CDR3 covers 14 residues. The V and J ends lost 3 bases and 2 bases, in that order; junction bases with no gene match: 2. Germline V lookup: CDR1 GTSNPN, CDR2 SVGIG (reference sequence). The CDR3 is CAWRLAGYTDTQYF. CDR3 in DNA: TGTGCCTGGAGACTAGCGGGGTACACAGATACGCAGTATTTT. The complete variable domain, with remaining parts taken from reference TRBV30 and TRBJ2-3, reads SQTIHQWPATLVQPVGSPLSLECTVEGTSNPNLYWYRQAAGRGLQLLFYSVGIGQISSEVPQNLSASRPQDRQFILSSKKLLLSDSGFYLCAWRLAGYTDTQYFGPGTRLTVL.

The chain links TRBV7-9 to TRBJ2-1; D gene unclear. Germline CDR1 reads SEHNR; CDR2 reads FQNEAQ (reference sequence). There are 14 residues in the CDR3. Trimming cost V 1 base and J 2 bases, with 6 bases left between them. CDR3 in DNA: TGTGCCAGCAGCTTAGAGCTTACCTACAATGAGCAGTTCTTC. This gives the protein CASSLELTYNEQFF.

The gene calls are TRBV9 and TRBJ2-7; perhaps TRBD2 as D (6 bases). The germline gives CDR1 SGDLS, CDR2 YYNGEE. V was pared by 3 bases and J by 1 base, with 14 bases between. The CDR3 is made up of 15 amino acids. DNA for the CDR3: TGTGCCAGCAGCGCCTGGGAGGTAGGATCCTACGAGCAGTACTTC. As protein: CASSAWEVGSYEQYF.

This clone is a singleton in its sample. This sequence joins TRBV7-9 and TRBJ2-3; D is uncertain. V lost 5 bases and J 0 bases, leaving 9 bases between the germline ends. Per germline, CDR1 SEHNR and CDR2 FQNEAQ (reference sequence). There are 14 residues in the CDR3. The chain's CDR3 is CASSPLASTDTQYF. For the CDR3, the DNA is TGTGCCAGCAGCCCACTTGCTAGCACAGATACGCAGTATTTT.

The rearrangement links TRBV7-2 to TRBJ2-5; 13 bases align to TRBD2. This CDR3 has 16 amino acids. Trimming removed 5 bases from V and 5 bases from J; junction bases left unmatched: 8. Germline-derived CDR1 and CDR2 are SGHTA and FQGNSA. For the CDR3, the DNA is TGTGCCAGCAGCGGGCGGACTAGCGGGAGAGGGGAGACCCAGTACTTC. It translates to CASSGRTSGRGETQYF.

In this sample, this clone turned up a few times. V and J are TRBV28 and TRBJ2-7; 7 nucleotides line up with TRBD1. From germline, CDR1 is MDHEN and CDR2 SYDVKM. The CDR3 runs to 14 residues. V gave up 5 bases and J gave up 7 bases; unmatched junction bases: 11. CDR3 bases: TGTGCCAGCAGTCGAGGGGGCTCGCTCAGGGAGCAGTACTTC. Amino acid sequence: CASSRGGSLREQYF.

This clone appeared a few times. The CDR3 loop is CSVEWAFDNEQFF. DNA of the CDR3: TGCAGCGTTGAATGGGCCTTCGACAATGAGCAGTTCTTC. The chain carries TRBV29-1 and TRBJ2-1; D gene uncertain. Trimming left V 2 bases short and J 5 bases short, with 10 bases between. This CDR3 region has 13 residues. The germline gives CDR1 SQVTM, CDR2 ANQGSEA.

V gene TRBV4-1 combines with J gene TRBJ2-3; a possible D gene is TRBD1 (6 bases). V gave up 1 base and J gave up 1 base, with 18 bases separating them. CDR1 and CDR2 from the germline V gene are MGHRA and YSYEKL. This CDR3 is 18 amino acids long. CDR3 region: CASSQVGREGHRTDTQYF. CDR3 DNA: TGCGCCAGCAGCCAAGTAGGGCGTGAGGGACATCGCACAGATACGCAGTATTTT.

In this sample, this clone turned up a few times. The V gene is TRBV29-1, the J gene TRBJ2-7, with 7 bases that match TRBD1. Germline CDR1 and CDR2: SQVTM and ANQGSEA. CDR3 length: 12 amino acids. Unmatched junction bases numbered 4, after V lost 6 bases and J lost 2 bases. Written as DNA, the CDR3 is TGCAGCGTCCGGGACAGCACCTACGAGCAGTACTTC. Protein sequence: CSVRDSTYEQYF.

The sample holds one count of this clone. The J gene is TRBJ1-4, the V gene TRBV6-1; D gene uncertain. Per germline, CDR1 MNHNS and CDR2 SASEGT. V was shortened by 2 bases and J by 8 bases, with 15 bases between the two germline ends. The CDR3 consists of 15 residues. CDR3 sequence reads: CASSEIGGLGEKLFF. CDR3 bases: TGTGCCAGCAGTGAAATCGGAGGGTTGGGGGAAAAACTGTTTTTT.

V usage is TRBV28 and J usage is TRBJ2-1, with 8 bases aligning to TRBD2. The germline gives CDR1 MDHEN, CDR2 SYDVKM. This CDR3 spans 17 amino acids. J was trimmed by 1 base and V by 6 bases; bases with no gene match: 11. The DNA of the CDR3 is TGTGCCAGCAGGGAAACCGCGGGGGGAAGGTCCTACAATGAGCAGTTCTTC. Its translation: CASRETAGGRSYNEQFF.

A few counts support this clone. The chain combines TRBV7-9 with TRBJ1-2, with D possibly matching TRBD1 (6 bases). V dropped 5 bases and J dropped 2 bases, with 12 bases sitting between them. This CDR3 is 14 amino acids long. Germline V CDR1 and CDR2: SEHNR, FQNEAQ (reference sequence). The CDR3 region is CASSPWTANYGYTF. Here the CDR3 DNA reads TGTGCCAGCAGCCCCTGGACAGCCAACTATGGCTACACCTTC.

This clone was observed a handful of times. CDR3 residues: CASSSGGGTDTQYF. Here the CDR3 DNA reads TGCGCCAGCAGCTCGGGAGGGGGCACAGATACGCAGTATTTT. V is TRBV5-1 and J is TRBJ2-3, with 8 bases that match TRBD2. J lost 1 base, V lost 3 bases, and 1 base had no gene match. The CDR3 length is 14 residues. CDR1 and CDR2 (germline): SGHRS, YFSETQ.

The gene calls are TRBV6-5 and TRBJ1-2, with D tentatively TRBD1 (5 bases). The V gene lost 7 bases and the J gene lost 5 bases, with 17 bases spanning the gap. The CDR3 is 14 amino acids. The germline CDR1 and CDR2 sequences are MNHEY and SVGAGI. The CDR3 here is CASTRGGASYGYTF. The DNA for the CDR3 is TGTGCCAGCACCCGGGGAGGGGCTTCTTATGGCTACACCTTC.

This clone was seen more than once but under ten times. The chain combines TRBV5-1 with TRBJ2-2; 12 bases match TRBD2. Germline assignment: CDR1 SGHRS and CDR2 YFSETQ. J was trimmed by 8 bases and V by 0 bases; bases with no gene match: 8. This CDR3 has 17 amino acids. The CDR3 region is CASSLGLAGAGAGELFF. CDR3 DNA sequence: TGCGCCAGCAGCTTGGGACTAGCGGGAGCTGGCGCTGGGGAGCTGTTTTTT.

This clone is labeled as medium-sized. The rearrangement links TRBV18 to TRBJ2-7; 7 bases match TRBD1. CDR1 and CDR2 from the germline V gene are KGHSH and LQKENI. With 4 bases clipped from V and 0 bases from J, the junction kept 9 bases outside the gene matches. This CDR3 is 16 amino acids long. This chain's CDR3 is CASSLNVGTASYEQYF. CDR3 nucleotides: TGTGCCAGCTCACTTAACGTTGGGACAGCCTCCTACGAGCAGTACTTC.

Only a few counts were recorded for this clone. As DNA, the CDR3 is TGTGCCAGCAGCCCCTCGGCGTCCGTTAATCAGCCCCAGCATTTT. It codes for CASSPSASVNQPQHF. This sequence joins TRBV7-2 and TRBJ1-5; D is unclear. The ends were cut back, 5 bases at V and 4 bases at J, with 15 bases in the middle. Germline CDR1 is SGHTA and CDR2 is FQGNSA. This CDR3 has 15 residues.

This sequence joins TRBV6-5 and TRBJ2-3; D gene unclear. This CDR3 is built from 12 residues. V was pared by 6 bases and J by 5 bases, with 9 bases between. CDR1 and CDR2 from the germline V gene are MNHEY and SVGAGI. The CDR3 DNA sequence: TGTGCCAGCAGGAACCGAGTAGATACGCAGTATTTT. Translating gives CASRNRVDTQYF.

This clone has more than one count but fewer than ten. The rearrangement joins TRBV6-6 to TRBJ2-5; D gene ambiguous. V was cut by 1 base and J by 0 bases, with 6 bases left in between. The germline V gene encodes CDR1 MNHNY and CDR2 SVGAGI (reference sequence). The CDR3 totals 14 residues. CDR3 amino acids: CASSYWADQETQYF. The CDR3 DNA reads TGTGCCAGCAGTTACTGGGCAGACCAAGAGACCCAGTACTTC.

The chain combines TRBV27 with TRBJ2-2; tentatively, D is TRBD1 (5 bases). The germline V gene encodes CDR1 MNHEY and CDR2 SMNVEV (reference sequence). V dropped 5 bases and J dropped 5 bases, with 9 bases sitting between them. This CDR3 contains 13 residues. The CDR3 nucleotides read TGTGCCAGCAGTACAGGATTAACCGGGGAGCTGTTTTTT. The encoded protein is CASSTGLTGELFF.